Below, 30 T cell receptor beta chains from the same sample are listed, as sequenced in a study of T cells in Graves' hyperthyroidism and ophthalmopathy. RNA transcripts yielded amplified TCR beta CDR3 regions. First-round RT-PCR with HTBI primers amplified the TCR CDR3 region. TCRdb reprocessed the multiplex PCR reads via MiXCR and lists one record per CDR3 protein. The sample lists hundreds of thousands of distinct CDR3 sequences; less than 45% were seen once. Material for sequencing was peripheral blood or thyroid tissue (not recorded which). The receptors were sampled from an adult man with Graves' disease, either hyperthyroidism or ophthalmopathy (not recorded which).

This clonotype was recorded at least ten times. The chain combines TRBV20-1 with TRBJ2-5, with 8 bases fitting TRBD1. The CDR3 is made up of 14 amino acids. The V gene's germline CDR1 is DFQATT and CDR2 SNEGSKA (reference sequence). J was trimmed by 4 bases and V by 5 bases; bases with no gene match: 9. CDR3 DNA sequence: TGCAGTGCTCGCTGGCCAGGGGGCGCAGAGACCCAGTACTTC. Translated, it gives CSARWPGGAETQYF.

J is TRBJ2-7 and V is TRBV7-9; TRBD1 matches 12 bases. The CDR3 loop spans 15 amino acids. Germline V lookup: CDR1 SEHNR, CDR2 FQNEAQ (reference sequence). The V gene end was trimmed by 4 bases and the J gene end by 4 bases; junction bases not matched to a gene: 5. As DNA, the CDR3 is TGTGCCAGCAGCTCTGGGACAGGGGGCTTTTACGAGCAGTACTTC. Its translation: CASSSGTGGFYEQYF.

This clonotype was seen only a few times. V usage is TRBV11-2 and J usage is TRBJ1-1; D unclear. Trimming left V 5 bases short and J 1 base short, with 14 bases between. CDR1 and CDR2 (germline): SGHAT, FQNNGV. This CDR3 contains 15 residues. Here the CDR3 reads CASSRTAVQNTEAFF. CDR3 coding DNA: TGTGCCAGCAGCAGGACGGCAGTTCAGAACACTGAAGCTTTCTTT. Looking up the rest from reference TRBV11-2 and TRBJ1-1 gives the full variable domain: EAGVAQSPRYKIIEKRQSVAFWCNPISGHATLYWYQQILGQGPKLLIQFQNNGVVDDSQLPKDRFSAERLKGVDSTLKIQPAKLEDSAVYLCASSRTAVQNTEAFFGQGTRLTVV.

This chain links TRBV20-1 with TRBJ2-5; no clear D gene. CDR3 size: 13 residues. The V end lost 3 bases, the J end lost 2 bases, and 10 bases lay between the germline ends. In germline, CDR1 is DFQATT, CDR2 SNEGSKA (reference sequence). This chain's CDR3 is CSARKANQETQYF. As DNA, the CDR3 is TGCAGTGCTAGGAAGGCAAATCAAGAGACCCAGTACTTC.

The J gene is TRBJ1-1, the V gene TRBV7-9; TRBD1 is a possible D gene (5 bases). Germline loops: CDR1 SEHNR, CDR2 FQNEAQ (reference sequence). V was cut by 4 bases and J by 6 bases, with 18 bases left in between. This CDR3 region has 15 residues. The CDR3 DNA reads as TGTGCCAGCAGCTCCAATCGGAGGGGTAATCCTGAAGCTTTCTTT. It is translated as CASSSNRRGNPEAFF.

The chain is built from TRBV19 and TRBJ1-6; possibly TRBD1 for D (5 bases). Deletions cut 3 bases from V and 10 bases from J, with 16 bases between. The CDR3 extends over 15 amino acids. The germline V gene encodes CDR1 LNHDA and CDR2 SQIVND (reference sequence). As DNA, the CDR3 is TGTGCCAGTAGTATCGGTCGGACGGGGCGGTCACCCCTCCACTTT. Translation: CASSIGRTGRSPLHF.

This clonotype was counted many times. The J gene is TRBJ2-7, the V gene TRBV9; D not certain. V lost 4 bases and J 4 bases, leaving 12 bases between the germline ends. The CDR3 is made up of 13 amino acids. Per germline, CDR1 SGDLS and CDR2 YYNGEE. The CDR3 is CASSPSTDYEQYF. DNA for the CDR3: TGTGCCAGCAGCCCCTCGACCGATTACGAGCAGTACTTC.

This chain uses TRBV7-9 with TRBJ1-1; 8 positions agree with TRBD1. Looked up from germline, CDR1 is SEHNR and CDR2 is FQNEAQ (reference sequence). The CDR3 loop spans 14 amino acids. With 4 bases clipped from V and 4 bases from J, the junction kept 5 bases outside the gene matches. The CDR3 bases are TGTGCCAGCAGCTCCCTACAGGGGGGCACTGAAGCTTTCTTT. Residues: CASSSLQGGTEAFF.

The rearrangement links TRBV29-1 to TRBJ1-6; D remains unclear. Germline loops: CDR1 SQVTM, CDR2 ANQGSEA. This CDR3 comprises 10 residues. The ends were cut back, 8 bases at V and 13 bases at J, with 12 bases in the middle. The CDR3 is CSLAFIPLHF. CDR3 DNA sequence: TGCAGCTTAGCGTTCATCCCCCTCCACTTT.

This clonotype was seen many times. The V gene is TRBV29-1, the J gene TRBJ2-2; the D gene is possibly TRBD2 (5 bases). CDR1 and CDR2 (germline): SQVTM, ANQGSEA. The CDR3 totals 15 residues. Between the trimmed V and J ends, which lost 2 bases and 6 bases, there was a span of 16 bases. The CDR3 DNA follows: TGCAGCGTTGAATCCGGGGAATCGGTCCCCGGGGAGCTGTTTTTT. Its protein is CSVESGESVPGELFF.

The rearrangement joins TRBV19 to TRBJ1-1; 8 bases match TRBD1. Per the germline V gene, CDR1 is LNHDA and CDR2 is SQIVND (reference sequence). Trimming at V came to 3 bases and at J to 7 bases, leaving 10 bases not matched to a gene. The CDR3 sequence is 15 residues long. The CDR3, as DNA: TGTGCCAGTAGTATGATTTCCGGGACAGGTGTTGAAGCTTTCTTT. Encoded protein: CASSMISGTGVEAFF.

This clonotype was counted at least ten times. The V call is TRBV29-1, the J call TRBJ1-1, with D possibly matching TRBD1 (5 bases). The CDR3 loop spans 12 amino acids. The germline V gene encodes CDR1 SQVTM and CDR2 ANQGSEA. Deletions cut 3 bases from V and 6 bases from J, with 11 bases between. CDR3 in amino acids: CSVEEGISEAFF. The CDR3 DNA is TGCAGCGTTGAGGAGGGGATCTCTGAAGCTTTCTTT.

This chain joins TRBV7-2 and TRBJ2-5, with D maybe TRBD1 (6 bases). The germline gives CDR1 SGHTA, CDR2 FQGNSA. The CDR3 covers 16 residues. V lost 2 bases to trimming and J lost 5 bases, with 18 bases between them. The DNA for the CDR3 is TGTGCCAGCAGCTTAAATCCAGGGGCCCCCCGGGAGACCCAGTACTTC. Translated: CASSLNPGAPRETQYF.

This clonotype was seen ten or more times. The chain is built from TRBV2 and TRBJ1-4; D ambiguous. Trimming removed 3 bases at V and 5 bases at J, with 4 bases between. The CDR3 loop spans 12 amino acids. CDR1 SNHLY and CDR2 FYNNEI come from the germline V gene. CDR3 in amino acids: CASSDANEKLFF. In DNA form, the CDR3 reads TGTGCCAGCAGTGATGCCAATGAAAAACTGTTTTTT.

The sample holds one count of this clonotype. Relative to the germline gene, one junction end is altered; a read error may explain this. V and J are TRBV10-1 and TRBJ1-3; 7 nucleotides agree with TRBD1. This CDR3 comprises 9 residues. Germline lookup yields CDR1 WNHNN and CDR2 SYGVQD (reference sequence). The CDR3 is CASNGTVHF. The DNA for the CDR3 is TGCGCCAGCAACGGGACAGTCCATTTT.

The genes are TRBV5-1 and TRBJ2-7; 9 positions match TRBD1. The CDR3 totals 16 residues. V lost 3 bases to trimming and J lost 0 bases; unmatched junction nucleotides: 7. Germline V gene sequence: CDR1 SGHRS, CDR2 YFSETQ. CDR3 region: CASSSGTGFSSYEQYF. Here the CDR3 DNA reads TGCGCCAGCAGCTCCGGGACAGGGTTCAGCTCCTACGAGCAGTACTTC.

This chain uses TRBV4-1 with TRBJ1-1; 11 bases agree with TRBD1. Per germline, CDR1 MGHRA and CDR2 YSYEKL. The CDR3 length is 17 residues. Trimming cost V 1 base and J 1 base; bases outside gene matches: 5. The chain's CDR3 is CASSQVPGQGGNTEAFF. The CDR3 region has the DNA TGCGCCAGCAGCCAAGTCCCGGGACAGGGGGGGAACACTGAAGCTTTCTTT.

This chain links TRBV20-1 with TRBJ2-7, with 11 bases aligning to TRBD2. The germline CDR1 and CDR2 sequences are DFQATT and SNEGSKA (reference sequence). With V trimmed by 1 base and J by 2 bases, 4 bases remained unmatched. The CDR3 spans 15 residues. CDR3 sequence (DNA): TGCAGTGCTAGAGGACTAGCGGGAAATCCCTACGAGCAGTACTTC. Translating gives CSARGLAGNPYEQYF.

This sequence joins TRBV20-1 and TRBJ1-4; no reliable D call. The CDR3 is 15 residues long. V shed 0 bases and J shed 7 bases, with 15 bases lying between them. Germline CDR1 reads DFQATT; CDR2 reads SNEGSKA (reference sequence). The CDR3 coding sequence is TGCAGTGCTAGAGATCCCAGGATAGGCGGTGAAAAACTGTTTTTT. Amino acids: CSARDPRIGGEKLFF.

This clonotype was recorded at least ten times. V gene TRBV29-1 combines with J gene TRBJ2-7; 9 bases agree with TRBD1. Trimming took 6 bases from V and 3 from J; bases not matched to a gene: 15. Germline V gene lookup returns CDR1 SQVTM and CDR2 ANQGSEA. This CDR3 contains 16 residues. The CDR3 loop is CSVTPGQGVRSYEQYF. As DNA, the CDR3 is TGCAGCGTGACTCCGGGACAGGGTGTGAGAAGCTACGAGCAGTACTTC.

This clonotype appeared a few times. J is TRBJ1-1 and V is TRBV6-1; 8 bases align to TRBD1. CDR1 is MNHNS, CDR2 SASEGT, per germline. With 5 bases clipped from V and 4 bases from J, the junction kept 6 bases outside the gene matches. The length of the CDR3 is 14 residues. This CDR3 is CASSRQGILTEAFF. The CDR3 DNA is TGTGCCAGCAGTCGACAGGGGATTCTCACTGAAGCTTTCTTT.

This clonotype came up once. A much larger clonotype is one base distant, so this may be a read error. The chain is built from TRBV10-3 and TRBJ1-1; D remains unclear. In germline, CDR1 is ENHRY, CDR2 SYGVKD. The CDR3 consists of 12 residues. The CDR3 reads CVTKPPNTEAFF. In DNA, the CDR3 is TGTGTCACCAAGCCCCCAAACACTGAAGCTTTCTTT.

This clonotype was counted between two and nine times. The gene calls are TRBV2 and TRBJ1-3, with a possible D match to TRBD1 (6 bases). CDR1 and CDR2 from the germline V gene are SNHLY and FYNNEI. The V end lost 0 bases, the J end lost 2 bases, and 20 bases lay between the germline ends. The CDR3 is 19 residues long. The CDR3 reads CASSEAMVRGGLPGNTIYF. The DNA for the CDR3 is TGTGCCAGCAGTGAAGCAATGGTTCGAGGGGGACTACCTGGAAACACCATATATTTT.

This clonotype has a handful of counts. V gene TRBV20-1 combines with J gene TRBJ1-2; D might be TRBD1 (6 bases). V shed 1 base and J shed 2 bases, with 11 bases lying between them. The CDR3 is 14 residues long. Germline V lookup: CDR1 DFQATT, CDR2 SNEGSKA (reference sequence). In DNA, the CDR3 is TGCAGTGCTAGAGTACAACAGGGAAACTATGGCTACACCTTC. Amino acids: CSARVQQGNYGYTF.

This clonotype was seen a handful of times. The chain is built from TRBV9 and TRBJ1-2; no reliable D call. The CDR3 loop spans 14 amino acids. CDR1 and CDR2 from the germline V gene are SGDLS and YYNGEE. The V end lost 3 bases, the J end lost 7 bases, and 16 bases lay between the germline ends. The CDR3 DNA sequence: TGTGCCAGCAGCGGAACAACCCCCAGAGTTGGCTACACCTTC. Amino acids: CASSGTTPRVGYTF.

The V and J genes are TRBV29-1 and TRBJ1-5; possible D gene TRBD1, 6 bases. Germline assignment: CDR1 SQVTM and CDR2 ANQGSEA. V dropped 8 bases and J dropped 6 bases, with 14 bases sitting between them. This CDR3 is 12 amino acids long. CDR3 nucleotide sequence: TGCAGCTTGGGAGGGGGAGGTCAGCCCCAGCATTTT. Translating gives CSLGGGGQPQHF.

V gene TRBV15 combines with J gene TRBJ2-6; the D gene is possibly TRBD1 (6 bases). Germline V gene data show CDR1 as LNHNV and CDR2 as YYDKDF (reference sequence). Between the trimmed V and J ends, which lost 1 base and 5 bases, there was a span of 6 bases. The CDR3 totals 14 residues. The chain's CDR3 is CATSRGDRANVLTF. Written as DNA, the CDR3 is TGTGCCACCAGCAGAGGGGACAGGGCCAACGTCCTGACTTTC.

About this clonotype: A junction end diverges from the germline sequence, so it may reflect a read error. This sequence joins TRBV5-1 and TRBJ1-1, with 7 bases lining up with TRBD1. The germline V gene has CDR1 SGHRS and CDR2 YFSETQ. The CDR3 totals 15 residues. CDR3 protein: CASSETGKEDTEAFF. In DNA form, the CDR3 reads TGTGCCAGCAGCGAGACAGGGAAGGAGGACACTGAAGCTTTCTTT.

V is TRBV10-3 and J is TRBJ1-5, with a tentative D call TRBD1 (5 bases). This CDR3 comprises 14 residues. The V gene lost 5 bases and the J gene lost 7 bases, with 15 bases spanning the gap. Germline values: CDR1 ENHRY, CDR2 SYGVKD. The CDR3 DNA follows: TGTGCCATCAGTTTAGCAGGGTCTGGCCAGCCCCAGCATTTT. This gives the protein CAISLAGSGQPQHF.

This clonotype was seen a handful of times. The V call is TRBV11-2, the J call TRBJ1-2, with 8 bases fitting TRBD1. The germline CDR1 and CDR2 sequences are SGHAT and FQNNGV. Trimming at V came to 5 bases and at J to 7 bases, leaving 9 bases not matched to a gene. The CDR3 covers 14 residues. CDR3 coding DNA: TGTGCCAGCAGCCTACTGACAGGGGTTGGTGGCTACACCTTC. Translating it yields CASSLLTGVGGYTF.